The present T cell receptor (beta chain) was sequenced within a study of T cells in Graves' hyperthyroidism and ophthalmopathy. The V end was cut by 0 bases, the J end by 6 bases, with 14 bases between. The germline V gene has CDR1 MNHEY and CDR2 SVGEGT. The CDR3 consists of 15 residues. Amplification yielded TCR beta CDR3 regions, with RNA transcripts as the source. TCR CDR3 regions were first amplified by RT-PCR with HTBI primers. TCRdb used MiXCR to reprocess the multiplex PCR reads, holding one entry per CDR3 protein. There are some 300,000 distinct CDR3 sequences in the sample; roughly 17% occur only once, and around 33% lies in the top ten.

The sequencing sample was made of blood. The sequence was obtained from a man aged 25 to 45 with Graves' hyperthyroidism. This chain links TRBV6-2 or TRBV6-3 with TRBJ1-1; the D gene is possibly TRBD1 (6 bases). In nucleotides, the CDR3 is TGTGCCAGCAGTTACTCTGGCAGGGGTATGGCTGAAGCTTTCTTT. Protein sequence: CASSYSGRGMAEAFF.